This T cell receptor (beta chain) was obtained from a study of blood T cell repertoires in COVID-19 (dated by TCRdb to 2018 to 2021). Turning to the overall study: Collaborator samples came from the United States, Italy and Spain and covered acute and convalescent phases of COVID-19. The prospective study material was composed of cDNA or gDNA derived from T cells, B-cell-depleted T cells, or PBMCs. Deeply sampled blood TCRbeta repertoires from subjects exposed to, actively infected with, or recovered from COVID-19 were included in the dataset. The repertoires were released in a freely available public database intended as a resource for research on the immune response to SARS-CoV-2. The samples were drawn from the first 160 participants of the ongoing ImmuneRACE study and from about 1,200 subjects provided by 6 global collaborators. Sample metadata almost always included a de-identified subject ID, COVID-19 status, age in years and sex. Where available, HLA class I and class II types were obtained from metadata supplied by the sample provider rather than from assay-based typing. Broad study findings and their caveats: The amount of clinical and demographic metadata varied by source and participant and was provided uncurated.

Whole blood was collected in K2EDTA tubes by collaborating institutions according to the institutions' own protocols. For TCRbeta analysis, collaborator samples were shipped as frozen whole blood, as isolated PBMCs, or as DNA extracted from either sample type. V lost 1 base and J lost 7 bases; the stretch between them is 19 bases long. Its CDR3 holds 16 amino acids, cysteine through phenylalanine. Only CDR3 DNA is held: 48 bases, read in frame from base 1. The germline V gene (reference sequence) yields LGHDT for CDR1 and YNNKEL for CDR2. The immunoSEQ Assay, a bias-controlled multiplex PCR, was used to amplify TCRbeta CDR3 regions from genomic DNA. Regarding the original processing steps: Nucleated cell counts per sample were estimated from amplification of reference gene primers within the assay. Sequence reads were collapsed and filtered to measure the absolute abundance of every unique TCRbeta CDR3 rearrangement. For each sample, productive Simpson clonality was calculated as the square root of Simpson's diversity index over productive rearrangements. The table comes from immuneACCESS by way of TCRdb, which keeps in-frame sequences with V and J called. Part of the clones is missing from these tables; in studies checked, under half for an unresolved V gene and the rest for unknown reasons. V and J calls and clone size are as listed in that table; D and trimming were resolved from the DNA. The sample yields more than 200,000 clones; 80% to 90% were counted once. Roughly 10% of the sample goes to the ten largest clones.

Regarding this clone: Its cognate antigen has yet to be identified. No base quality information exists; no much larger clone differs at one position.

The sequenced sample consisted of peripheral blood. The sequence is built from TRBV3-1 (or the pseudogene TRBV3-2) and TRBJ1-2; TRBD1 is possibly the D segment (5 matching bases). This receptor was identified in a woman at least 80 years old with acute or convalescent COVID-19. The CDR3 protein: CASSQVWGHLTAGYTF. Here is the DNA: TGTGCCAGCAGCCAAGTTTGGGGCCACTTAACCGCTGGCTACACCTTC.